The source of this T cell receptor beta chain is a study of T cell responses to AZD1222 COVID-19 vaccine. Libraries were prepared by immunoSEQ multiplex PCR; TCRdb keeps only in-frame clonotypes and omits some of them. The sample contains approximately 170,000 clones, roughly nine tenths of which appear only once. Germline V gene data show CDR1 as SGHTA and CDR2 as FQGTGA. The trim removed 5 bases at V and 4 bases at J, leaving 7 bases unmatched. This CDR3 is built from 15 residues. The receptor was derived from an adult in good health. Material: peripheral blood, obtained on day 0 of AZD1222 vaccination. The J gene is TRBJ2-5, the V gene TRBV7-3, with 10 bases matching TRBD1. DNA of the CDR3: TGTGCCAGCAGCACCGGGACAGGGGACGGAGAGACCCAGTACTTC. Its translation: CASSTGTGDGETQYF.